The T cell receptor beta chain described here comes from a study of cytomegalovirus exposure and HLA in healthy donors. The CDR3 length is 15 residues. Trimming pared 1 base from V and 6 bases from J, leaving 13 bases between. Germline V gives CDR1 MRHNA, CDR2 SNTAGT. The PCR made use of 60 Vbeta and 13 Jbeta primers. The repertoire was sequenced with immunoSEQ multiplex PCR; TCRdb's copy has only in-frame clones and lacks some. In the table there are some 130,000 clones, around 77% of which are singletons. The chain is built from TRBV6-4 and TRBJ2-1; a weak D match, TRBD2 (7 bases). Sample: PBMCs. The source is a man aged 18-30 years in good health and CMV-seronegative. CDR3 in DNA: TGTGCCAGCAGTGACTGGGGGGGCCCCTCCAATGAGCAGTTCTTC. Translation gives CASSDWGGPSNEQFF.